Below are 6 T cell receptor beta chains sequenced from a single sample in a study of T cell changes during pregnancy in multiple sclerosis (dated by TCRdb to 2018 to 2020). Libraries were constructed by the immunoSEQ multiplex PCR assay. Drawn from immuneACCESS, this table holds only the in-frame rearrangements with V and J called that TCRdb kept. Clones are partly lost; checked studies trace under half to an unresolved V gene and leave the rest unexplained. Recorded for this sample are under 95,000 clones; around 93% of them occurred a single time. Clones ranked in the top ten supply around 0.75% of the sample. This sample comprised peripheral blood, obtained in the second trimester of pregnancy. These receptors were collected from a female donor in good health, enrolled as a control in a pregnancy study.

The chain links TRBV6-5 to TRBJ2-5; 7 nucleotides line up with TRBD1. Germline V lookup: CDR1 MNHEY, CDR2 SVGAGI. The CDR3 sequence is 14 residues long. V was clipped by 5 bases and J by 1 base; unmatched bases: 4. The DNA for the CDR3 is TGTGCCAGCAGTCAGACAGGGTTCCAAGAGACCCAGTACTTC. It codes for CASSQTGFQETQYF.

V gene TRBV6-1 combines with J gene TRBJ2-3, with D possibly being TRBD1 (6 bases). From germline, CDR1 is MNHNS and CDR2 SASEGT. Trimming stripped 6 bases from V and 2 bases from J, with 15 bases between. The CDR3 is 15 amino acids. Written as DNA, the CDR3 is TGTGCCAGCAGCTCCGGACGGACAGACACAGATACGCAGTATTTT. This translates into CASSSGRTDTDTQYF.

Written as DNA, the CDR3 is TGTGCCTGGGGGAGCTCTGGGGCCAACGTCCTGACTTTC. Amino acids: CAWGSSGANVLTF. V is TRBV30 and J is TRBJ2-6, with D perhaps TRBD2 (5 bases). Germline V CDR1 and CDR2: GTSNPN, SVGIG (reference sequence). This CDR3 is built from 13 residues. The V gene lost 5 bases and the J gene lost 0 bases, with 5 bases spanning the gap.

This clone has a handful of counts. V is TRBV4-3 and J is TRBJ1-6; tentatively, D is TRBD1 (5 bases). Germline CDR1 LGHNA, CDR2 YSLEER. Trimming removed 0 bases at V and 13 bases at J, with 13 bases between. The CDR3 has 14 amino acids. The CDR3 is CASSQEVRRGPLHF. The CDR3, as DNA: TGCGCCAGCAGCCAAGAGGTGAGGAGGGGTCCCCTCCACTTT.

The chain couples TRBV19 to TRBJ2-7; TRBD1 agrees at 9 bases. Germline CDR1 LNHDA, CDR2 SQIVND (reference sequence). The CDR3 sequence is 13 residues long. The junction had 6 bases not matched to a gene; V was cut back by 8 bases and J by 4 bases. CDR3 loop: CASATGGRYEQYF. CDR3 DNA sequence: TGTGCCAGTGCGACAGGGGGGAGATACGAGCAGTACTTC.

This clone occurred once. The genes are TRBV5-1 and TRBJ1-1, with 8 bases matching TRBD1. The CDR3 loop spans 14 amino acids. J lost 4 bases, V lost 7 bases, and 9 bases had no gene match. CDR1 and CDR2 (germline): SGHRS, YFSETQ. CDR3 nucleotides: TGCGCCAGCGGCCGACAGGGGTCGGTCACTGAAGCTTTCTTT. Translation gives CASGRQGSVTEAFF.